These 26 T cell receptor beta chains were sequenced from one sample in a study of blood T cell repertoires in COVID-19. The protocol was immunoSEQ multiplex PCR, while the TCRdb copy is restricted to in-frame clones and leaves out a portion. This sample has approximately 350,000 clones, with about 90% found just once. The sample taken for sequencing was peripheral blood. These receptors all come from a woman aged 25 to 45 with COVID-19, enrolled during active disease.

The rearrangement joins TRBV28 to TRBJ2-7, with 10 bases matching TRBD1. This CDR3 spans 16 amino acids. V gave up 2 bases and J gave up 3 bases; unmatched junction bases: 7. Germline CDR1 MDHEN, CDR2 SYDVKM. CDR3 sequence reads: CASSLPRRTGGYEQYF. The CDR3 bases are TGTGCCAGCAGTTTACCACGTAGGACAGGGGGCTACGAGCAGTACTTC. Together with reference TRBV28 and TRBJ2-7, the CDR3 gives the full variable domain: DVKVTQSSRYLVKRTGEKVFLECVQDMDHENMFWYRQDPGLGLRLIYFSYDVKMKEKGDIPEGYSVSREKKERFSLILESASTNQTSMYLCASSLPRRTGGYEQYFGPGTRLTVT.

The V call is TRBV7-2, the J call TRBJ1-1; TRBD1 is a possible D gene (5 bases). The CDR3 covers 13 residues. CDR1 and CDR2 from the germline V gene are SGHTA and FQGNSA. Trimming left V 2 bases short and J 3 bases short, with 7 bases between. DNA of the CDR3: TGTGCCAGCAGCTTACAGGGTCACACTGAAGCTTTCTTT. Amino acids: CASSLQGHTEAFF.

This clone was counted once. This chain connects TRBV28 to TRBJ2-1, with D perhaps TRBD1 (6 bases). CDR3 length: 15 residues. Germline V CDR1 and CDR2: MDHEN, SYDVKM. The ends were cut back, 4 bases at V and 6 bases at J, with 16 bases in the middle. DNA of the CDR3: TGTGCCAGCAGTTCCCCCCAGGGGATGGTCAATGAGCAGTTCTTC. Translating it yields CASSSPQGMVNEQFF.

This chain links TRBV28 with TRBJ1-1; D is ambiguous. Germline lookup yields CDR1 MDHEN and CDR2 SYDVKM. CDR3 length: 13 residues. V shed 5 bases and J shed 0 bases, with 7 bases lying between them. CDR3 DNA: TGTGCCAGCAGTAAGGAGCTGAACACTGAAGCTTTCTTT. This sequence encodes CASSKELNTEAFF.

This chain links TRBV2 with TRBJ2-5; D is uncertain. With 4 bases removed from V and 4 bases from J, the gap between germline ends came to 4 bases. The CDR3 loop spans 11 amino acids. Looked up from germline, CDR1 is SNHLY and CDR2 is FYNNEI. This CDR3 reads CASSGAETQYF. In nucleotides, the CDR3 is TGTGCCAGCAGTGGGGCAGAGACCCAGTACTTC.

The chain recombines TRBV2 with TRBJ2-7; the D gene is possibly TRBD1 (6 bases). V was trimmed by 4 bases and J by 0 bases, leaving 13 bases between them. This CDR3 spans 15 amino acids. Germline V gives CDR1 SNHLY, CDR2 FYNNEI. CDR3 in DNA: TGTGCCAGCAGTGGCACAGGGACATTCTCCTACGAGCAGTACTTC. Translated: CASSGTGTFSYEQYF.

V gene TRBV4-3 combines with J gene TRBJ2-1, with TRBD2 matching 9 bases. This CDR3 is built from 17 residues. With V trimmed by 0 bases and J by 4 bases, 7 bases remained unmatched. Per germline, CDR1 LGHNA and CDR2 YSLEER. CDR3 region: CASSQDMSSGIYNEQFF. In nucleotides, the CDR3 is TGCGCCAGCAGCCAAGATATGTCTAGCGGGATTTACAATGAGCAGTTCTTC.

The chain recombines TRBV13 with TRBJ2-1; 7 bases align to TRBD2. The trim removed 4 bases at V and 9 bases at J, leaving 12 bases unmatched. The CDR3 length is 15 residues. Germline V gene lookup returns CDR1 PRHDT and CDR2 FYEKMQ (reference sequence). As DNA, the CDR3 is TGTGCCAGCAGCTACCGAAAGGTGGGAGGGAGTGAGCAGTTCTTC. Translation gives CASSYRKVGGSEQFF.

The chain recombines TRBV7-8 with TRBJ2-3; D ambiguous. Looked up from germline, CDR1 is SGHVS and CDR2 is FQNEAQ. Deletions cut 1 base from V and 4 bases from J, with 15 bases between. The CDR3 contains 16 residues. The CDR3 bases are TGTGCCAGCAGCTTAGTGAGTTCGGTTGCGGCAGATACGCAGTATTTT. Its protein product is CASSLVSSVAADTQYF.

The V and J genes are TRBV14 and TRBJ2-1; 8 positions agree with TRBD2. After removal of 0 bases from V and 7 bases from J, the junction contained 11 bases not matched to a gene. The CDR3 has 17 amino acids. The germline V gene encodes CDR1 SGHDN and CDR2 FVKESK. DNA for the CDR3: TGTGCCAGCAGCCAAGACGGGGAATGGGTAGCGGGGAATGAGCAGTTCTTC. Translation gives CASSQDGEWVAGNEQFF.

The chain employs TRBV4-3 and TRBJ2-3; TRBD2 aligns across 8 bases. This CDR3 spans 20 amino acids. Germline CDR1 is LGHNA and CDR2 is YSLEER. V lost 0 bases and J lost 0; bases outside the gene matches: 14. The CDR3 loop is CASSQDGAGGFGFSTDTQYF. CDR3 nucleotide sequence: TGCGCCAGCAGCCAAGATGGGGCGGGGGGCTTCGGATTTAGCACAGATACGCAGTATTTT.

In DNA, the CDR3 is TGTGCCAGCAGCCTACAGGGGGCGCAAACCGGGGAGCTGTTTTTT. Translated, it gives CASSLQGAQTGELFF. V is TRBV7-6 and J is TRBJ2-2, with 9 bases aligning to TRBD1. V trimming: 5 bases; J trimming: 5 bases; junction bases outside the gene matches: 6. Germline CDR1 is SGHVS and CDR2 is FNYEAQ. The CDR3 totals 15 residues. Drawing the rest from reference TRBV7-6 and TRBJ2-2, the complete variable domain is GAGVSQSPRYKVTKRGQDVALRCDPISGHVSLYWYRQALGQGPEFLTYFNYEAQQDKSGLPNDRFSAERPEGSISTLTIQRTEQRDSAMYRCASSLQGAQTGELFFGEGSRLTVL.

The chain combines TRBV3-1 (or the pseudogene TRBV3-2) with TRBJ2-2; D is perhaps TRBD2 (6 bases). Trimming pared 1 base from V and 2 bases from J, leaving 17 bases between. Germline CDR1 is LGHDT and CDR2 is YNNKEL (reference sequence). The CDR3 runs to 18 residues. CDR3 nucleotide sequence: TGTGCCAGCAGCCAAGTTTATCGACTAGTAGTTAACACCGGGGAGCTGTTTTTT. Its protein product is CASSQVYRLVVNTGELFF.

The chain employs TRBV6-5 and TRBJ1-5; 8 bases map to TRBD1. Germline CDR1 is MNHEY and CDR2 is SVGAGI. V shed 5 bases, J shed 3 bases, and the junction held 3 bases outside the gene matches. CDR3 length: 14 amino acids. The CDR3, as DNA: TGTGCCAGCAGTCCGGACAGGGACAATCAGCCCCAGCATTTT. Its translation is CASSPDRDNQPQHF.

This clone showed up just once. The chain links TRBV24-1 to TRBJ2-1; 7 nucleotides line up with TRBD1. The junction had 11 bases not matched to a gene; V was cut back by 4 bases and J by 0 bases. Germline values: CDR1 KGHDR, CDR2 SFDVKD. The CDR3 is 18 amino acids. DNA for the CDR3: TGTGCCACCAGTGACCCCGGGACAGCTCAATTCTCCTACAATGAGCAGTTCTTC. This gives the protein CATSDPGTAQFSYNEQFF.

The CDR3 loop is CASSLGGVKINEQFF. Here the CDR3 DNA reads TGTGCCAGCAGTTTAGGCGGGGTTAAGATCAATGAGCAGTTCTTC. The chain uses TRBV27 and TRBJ2-1; perhaps TRBD2 as D (6 bases). The germline V gene encodes CDR1 MNHEY and CDR2 SMNVEV (reference sequence). CDR3 size: 15 residues. V was shortened by 2 bases and J by 6 bases, with 14 bases between the two germline ends.

The chain carries TRBV6-5 and TRBJ1-5; maybe TRBD1 (6 bases). Germline CDR1 and CDR2: MNHEY and SVGAGI. The ends were cut back, 6 bases at V and 3 bases at J, with 12 bases in the middle. The CDR3 runs 14 residues. The CDR3 region is CASRHTGTNQPQHF. The DNA of the CDR3 is TGTGCCAGCAGACACACAGGGACCAATCAGCCCCAGCATTTT.

V usage is TRBV5-1 and J usage is TRBJ1-5; 9 bases agree with TRBD1. The CDR3 is 15 residues long. CDR1 and CDR2 (germline): SGHRS, YFSETQ. Germline trimming cut 2 bases from V and 10 bases from J; bases unmatched to any gene: 10. For the CDR3, the DNA is TGCGCCAGCAGCTTATACCGGGACAGGGACTTTCCCCAGCATTTT. This codes for CASSLYRDRDFPQHF.

The chain couples TRBV19 to TRBJ2-1, with 10 bases lining up with TRBD2. Unmatched junction bases numbered 9, after V lost 4 bases and J lost 9 bases. This CDR3 has 15 residues. CDR1 is LNHDA, CDR2 SQIVND, per germline (reference sequence). The CDR3 bases are TGTGCCAGTAGTACCTTAGCGGGAGGTCCCGGTGAGCAGTTCTTC. This translates into CASSTLAGGPGEQFF. Complete variable domain (other parts from reference TRBV19 and TRBJ2-1): DGGITQSPKYLFRKEGQNVTLSCEQNLNHDAMYWYRQDPGQGLRLIYYSQIVNDFQKGDIAEGYSVSREKKESFPLTVTSAQKNPTAFYLCASSTLAGGPGEQFFGPGTRLTVL.

V and J are TRBV29-1 and TRBJ1-2; TRBD1 might be the D (6 bases). The CDR3 contains 14 residues. V was pared by 1 base and J by 2 bases, with 11 bases between. CDR1 and CDR2 from the germline V gene are SQVTM and ANQGSEA. The CDR3 region is CSVEGIGQNYGYTF. In DNA form, the CDR3 reads TGCAGCGTTGAAGGTATTGGACAGAACTATGGCTACACCTTC. The variable domain in full, with the rest retrieved from reference TRBV29-1 and TRBJ1-2, is SAVISQKPSRDICQRGTSLTIQCQVDSQVTMMFWYRQQPGQSLTLIATANQGSEATYESGFVIDKFPISRPNLTFSTLTVSNMSPEDSSIYLCSVEGIGQNYGYTFGSGTRLTVV.

The genes are TRBV19 and TRBJ2-5, with 7 positions matching TRBD2. Germline CDR1 and CDR2: LNHDA and SQIVND (reference sequence). The CDR3 runs 17 residues. V shed 3 bases, J shed 1 base, and the junction held 11 bases outside the gene matches. The CDR3 sequence is CASSMGSSGALQETQYF. CDR3 nucleotides: TGTGCCAGTAGTATGGGTTCCAGCGGGGCTCTCCAAGAGACCCAGTACTTC.

Regarding this clone: Other DNA sequences in this sample translate to the same CDR3. This chain joins TRBV29-1 and TRBJ1-1; TRBD1 is a possible D gene (5 bases). CDR3 size: 13 residues. The V gene lost 4 bases and the J gene lost 0 bases, with 9 bases spanning the gap. Germline V gene data show CDR1 as SQVTM and CDR2 as ANQGSEA. The CDR3: CSVVAGLNTEAFF. In DNA form, the CDR3 reads TGCAGCGTTGTTGCAGGGCTGAACACTGAAGCTTTCTTT.

This chain joins TRBV7-8 and TRBJ2-2; 9 positions agree with TRBD1. Germline V CDR1 and CDR2: SGHVS, FQNEAQ. CDR3 length: 17 amino acids. The J segment lost 2 bases and the V segment lost 5 bases, leaving 9 bases of the junction unmatched. This CDR3 is CASSTPNRGPNTGELFF. CDR3 sequence (DNA): TGTGCCAGCAGCACGCCCAACAGGGGGCCTAACACCGGGGAGCTGTTTTTT.

The gene calls are TRBV6-2 or TRBV6-3 and TRBJ2-2; tentative D call: TRBD1 (5 bases). Germline CDR1 and CDR2: MNHEY and SVGEGT. The CDR3 has 15 residues. V lost 3 bases and J lost 1, with 9 bases in between. The CDR3 loop reads CASSYIGQNTGELFF. As DNA, the CDR3 is TGTGCCAGCAGTTATATCGGACAGAACACCGGGGAGCTGTTTTTT.

This clone has just one count. V is TRBV7-2 and J is TRBJ2-1; 9 nucleotides align to TRBD2. The CDR3 spans 14 residues. Germline V gives CDR1 SGHTA, CDR2 FQGNSA. After removal of 5 bases from V and 6 bases from J, the junction contained 5 bases not matched to a gene. This CDR3 is CASSPGTSINEQFF. The CDR3 DNA sequence: TGTGCCAGCAGCCCCGGGACTAGCATCAATGAGCAGTTCTTC.

This clone was found once. J is TRBJ2-7 and V is TRBV5-6; tentative D call: TRBD2 (5 bases). The CDR3 sequence is 15 residues long. V lost 1 base and J 0 bases, leaving 11 bases between the germline ends. Looked up from germline, CDR1 is SGHDT and CDR2 is YYEEEE. This chain's CDR3 is CASSLLAPSSYEQYV. In nucleotides, the CDR3 is TGTGCCAGCAGCTTGCTAGCCCCGAGCTCCTACGAGCAGTACGTC.